These 6 T cell receptor beta chains were sequenced from one sample in a study of blood T cells in healthy people across ages. PCR was performed a second time for about 7 to 12 cycles using a sample-barcoded 5' primer and a J-beta primer mix. TCRdb redid the calling of the 5' RACE reads with MiXCR, one entry per CDR3 protein. The sample comprises around 1,700,000 distinct CDR3 sequences, over 25% of which are singletons, and less than 9.5% rests with the top ten. Sequenced input: blood. Receptors originate from a woman aged 25 to 39 in good health.

This clonotype showed up just a few times. This chain joins TRBV7-2 and TRBJ2-1; D not certain. There are 14 residues in the CDR3. With 3 bases removed from V and 7 bases from J, the gap between germline ends came to 13 bases. Germline loops: CDR1 SGHTA, CDR2 FQGNSA. The chain's CDR3 is CASSLELPQNEQFF. The CDR3 DNA is TGTGCCAGCAGCTTGGAACTTCCCCAGAATGAGCAGTTCTTC.

The V call is TRBV5-6, the J call TRBJ2-3, with D perhaps matching TRBD2 (5 bases). The CDR3 is made up of 14 amino acids. The ends were cut back, 3 bases at V and 4 bases at J, with 12 bases in the middle. From germline, CDR1 is SGHDT and CDR2 YYEEEE. CDR3 bases: TGTGCCAGCAGCTGGGATCGGGGAGCAGATACGCAGTATTTT. Encoded protein: CASSWDRGADTQYF. The variable domain in full, completed from reference TRBV5-6 and TRBJ2-3, reads DAGVTQSPTHLIKTRGQQVTLRCSPKSGHDTVSWYQQALGQGPQFIFQYYEEEERQRGNFPDRFSGHQFPNYSSELNVNALLLGDSALYLCASSWDRGADTQYFGPGTRLTVL.

The chain combines TRBV6-2 or TRBV6-3 with TRBJ2-7; unclear D gene. V gave up 2 bases and J gave up 0 bases, with 8 bases separating them. The V gene's germline CDR1 is MNHEY and CDR2 SVGEGT. The CDR3 length is 14 residues. The CDR3 reads CASSYPAGSYEQYF. CDR3 coding DNA: TGTGCCAGCAGTTACCCAGCCGGCTCCTACGAGCAGTACTTC.

In this sample, this clonotype turned up a few times. The chain uses TRBV20-1 and TRBJ1-4; 11 bases are shared with TRBD1. The CDR3 sequence is 14 residues long. Germline CDR1 reads DFQATT; CDR2 reads SNEGSKA (reference sequence). V shed 5 bases, J shed 7 bases, and the junction held 6 bases outside the gene matches. In nucleotides, the CDR3 is TGCAGTGCTCGACGGACAGGGGGCACTGAAAAACTGTTTTTT. The encoded protein is CSARRTGGTEKLFF.

This clonotype was seen a handful of times. The chain uses TRBV10-2 and TRBJ1-2; D is unclear. There are 13 residues in the CDR3. V lost 2 bases to trimming and J lost 8 bases, with 12 bases between them. The V gene's germline CDR1 is WSHSY and CDR2 SAAADI. The CDR3 DNA is TGCGCCAGCAGTGAGAACCTAAAGGAGGGCTACACCTTC. Translation: CASSENLKEGYTF.

This clonotype has just one count. This may be a read error, as it is one base from a much larger clone. The chain combines TRBV6-1 with TRBJ1-2; 8 bases are shared with TRBD1. The CDR3 runs to 13 residues. V lost 6 bases, J lost 8 bases, and 8 bases stayed unmatched. Germline CDR1 reads MNHNS; CDR2 reads SASEGT. In DNA, the CDR3 is TGTGCCAGCAGCGAGGCAGGGGGCATGGGCTACACCTTC. Translated: CASSEAGGMGYTF.